Presented here are 25 T cell receptor beta chains from one specimen sequenced in a study of cytomegalovirus exposure and HLA in healthy donors. PCR used 60 Vbeta primers and 13 Jbeta primers. Clones were sequenced by immunoSEQ multiplex PCR, and TCRdb holds only the in-frame ones, with some missing. Among about 190,000 clones listed, around 75% were seen once. Sequencing used PBMCs. The receptors stem from a man aged 40-49 years in good health and CMV-seropositive.

J is TRBJ2-2 and V is TRBV11-2; possible D gene TRBD2, 6 bases. Germline-derived CDR1 and CDR2 are SGHAT and FQNNGV. CDR3 size: 17 residues. Between the trimmed V and J ends, which lost 3 bases and 4 bases, there was a span of 18 bases. CDR3 protein: CASSFRELSGGTGELFF. CDR3 bases: TGTGCCAGCAGCTTCCGGGAGCTCTCCGGGGGCACCGGGGAGCTGTTTTTT.

This clone was seen many times. This chain joins TRBV7-2 and TRBJ2-7; the match to TRBD2 covers 10 bases. This CDR3 has 15 amino acids. V shed 2 bases, J shed 2 bases, and the junction held 3 bases outside the gene matches. Germline V gene sequence: CDR1 SGHTA, CDR2 FQGNSA. CDR3 amino acids: CASSLSSGGAYEQYF. The CDR3 nucleotides read TGTGCCAGCAGCTTATCAAGCGGGGGGGCCTACGAGCAGTACTTC.

The V call is TRBV9, the J call TRBJ2-3; D is undetermined. The CDR3 is made up of 14 amino acids. Trimming cost V 0 bases and J 3 bases, with 8 bases left between them. Germline lookup yields CDR1 SGDLS and CDR2 YYNGEE. The CDR3 DNA reads as TGTGCCAGCAGCGTAGCGCCTGAGACAGATACGCAGTATTTT. Its protein product is CASSVAPETDTQYF.

The V and J genes are TRBV5-1 and TRBJ2-3; D unclear. CDR3 size: 14 residues. Trimming took 1 base from V and 2 from J, leaving 8 bases between them. Germline assignment: CDR1 SGHRS and CDR2 YFSETQ. CDR3 bases: TGCGCCAGCAGCTTGTCAGAGGCCACAGATACGCAGTATTTT. Its protein product is CASSLSEATDTQYF.

V gene TRBV30 combines with J gene TRBJ2-2; TRBD1 matches 11 bases. The CDR3 covers 13 residues. Germline V CDR1 and CDR2: GTSNPN, SVGIG (reference sequence). The ends lost 8 bases at V and 6 bases at J; junction bases unmatched: 5. As DNA, the CDR3 is TGTGCCGGGGACAGGGGGGGTCCCGGGGAGCTGTTTTTT. This gives the protein CAGDRGGPGELFF.

This chain connects TRBV7-2 to TRBJ2-3, with a possible D match to TRBD2 (5 bases). CDR1 SGHTA and CDR2 FQGNSA come from the germline V gene. V lost 7 bases and J 4 bases, leaving 12 bases between the germline ends. The CDR3 is 13 residues long. The CDR3 bases are TGTGCCAGCACCCGGAGGTTGGCAGATACGCAGTATTTT. The encoded protein is CASTRRLADTQYF.

The CDR3 reads CASREQPGSGYTF. The DNA for the CDR3 is TGTGCCAGTAGGGAGCAGCCAGGGTCTGGCTACACCTTC. V is TRBV19 and J is TRBJ1-2, with D perhaps matching TRBD1 (5 bases). Germline V gene sequence: CDR1 LNHDA, CDR2 SQIVND (reference sequence). The CDR3 extends over 13 amino acids. Trimming cost V 6 bases and J 7 bases, with 15 bases left between them.

Of note for this clone: One junction end disagrees with the germline gene, perhaps due to a read error. The chain has TRBV7-9 and TRBJ1-5; possibly TRBD1 for D (5 bases). This CDR3 region has 12 residues. CDR1 and CDR2 (germline): SEHNR, FQNEAQ (reference sequence). Written as DNA, the CDR3 is TGTTCCAGCAGCTCAGGGTTCCAGCCCCAGCATTTT. Protein sequence: CSSSSGFQPQHF.

In this sample, this clone turned up once. The chain couples TRBV7-2 to TRBJ2-2; 14 bases are a match to TRBD2. V dropped 0 bases and J dropped 0; count of bases not matched to a gene: 9. Germline-derived CDR1 and CDR2 are SGHTA and FQGNSA. CDR3 length equals 21 residues. The CDR3 DNA sequence: TGTGCCAGCAGCTTAGCCCGTCTTCGGACTAGCGGGGGGACGAACACCGGGGAGCTGTTTTTT. Encoded protein: CASSLARLRTSGGTNTGELFF.

This chain joins TRBV5-1 and TRBJ2-3; TRBD2 is a possible D gene (7 bases). V was clipped by 2 bases and J by 6 bases, with 19 bases between them. Per the germline V gene, CDR1 is SGHRS and CDR2 is YFSETQ. The CDR3 covers 16 residues. The CDR3 loop is CASSFSAGALYDTQYF. In nucleotides, the CDR3 is TGCGCCAGCAGCTTTTCCGCGGGGGCCCTCTATGATACGCAGTATTTT.

The V and J genes are TRBV5-1 and TRBJ2-7; 7 bases are shared with TRBD2. CDR1 is SGHRS and CDR2 is YFSETQ in the germline V gene. V dropped 4 bases and J dropped 2; count of bases not matched to a gene: 3. The length of the CDR3 is 13 residues. The CDR3 bases are TGCGCCAGCAGCGTAGGACTAGCCTACGAGCAGTACTTC. The encoded protein is CASSVGLAYEQYF.

The V gene is TRBV4-3, the J gene TRBJ2-4, with TRBD1 matching over 9 bases. The CDR3 has 14 residues. Germline V gene lookup returns CDR1 LGHNA and CDR2 YSLEER. The ends lost 3 bases at V and 7 bases at J; junction bases unmatched: 4. CDR3 sequence (DNA): TGCGCCAGCAGCCAGGACGGACAGGGGAACATTCAGTACTTC. Its translation is CASSQDGQGNIQYF.

This sequence joins TRBV27 and TRBJ1-1, with TRBD1 identical over 10 bases. Germline CDR1 is MNHEY and CDR2 is SMNVEV (reference sequence). The CDR3 contains 15 residues. V lost 1 base and J lost 6; bases outside the gene matches: 5. In DNA form, the CDR3 reads TGTGCCAGCAGTTTATTGGGACAGGGGTTCTCTGAAGCTTTCTTT. Translating gives CASSLLGQGFSEAFF.

The rearrangement joins TRBV28 to TRBJ2-2; D remains ambiguous. The CDR3 is 12 residues long. Trimming removed 5 bases at V and 1 base at J, with 2 bases between. Germline assignment: CDR1 MDHEN and CDR2 SYDVKM. This chain's CDR3 is CASSRNTGELFF. Here the CDR3 DNA reads TGTGCCAGCAGTCGGAACACCGGGGAGCTGTTTTTT. The full variable domain, its missing parts supplied by reference TRBV28 and TRBJ2-2, is DVKVTQSSRYLVKRTGEKVFLECVQDMDHENMFWYRQDPGLGLRLIYFSYDVKMKEKGDIPEGYSVSREKKERFSLILESASTNQTSMYLCASSRNTGELFFGEGSRLTVL.

The J gene is TRBJ2-1, the V gene TRBV5-1, with a possible D match to TRBD2 (5 bases). V lost 5 bases to trimming and J lost 5 bases, with 5 bases between them. The CDR3 loop spans 11 amino acids. Germline V gene data show CDR1 as SGHRS and CDR2 as YFSETQ. In nucleotides, the CDR3 is TGCGCCAGCAGGGAGGACAATGAGCAGTTCTTC. It translates to CASREDNEQFF.

This rearrangement joins TRBV5-6 to TRBJ2-7, with TRBD2 matching 10 bases. This CDR3 region has 15 residues. Germline lookup yields CDR1 SGHDT and CDR2 YYEEEE. Unmatched junction bases numbered 4, after V lost 0 bases and J lost 4 bases. This CDR3 is CASSLAPSGGYEQYF. The CDR3 DNA reads TGTGCCAGCAGCTTGGCCCCTAGCGGGGGTTACGAGCAGTACTTC.

This chain joins TRBV5-4 and TRBJ1-2; 7 nucleotides line up with TRBD1. The CDR3 consists of 13 residues. The V and J ends lost 3 bases and 6 bases, in that order; junction bases with no gene match: 5. Looked up from germline, CDR1 is SGHNT and CDR2 is YYREEE (reference sequence). The DNA of the CDR3 is TGTGCCAGCAGCTCACAGGGGACGGATGGCTACACCTTC. Protein: CASSSQGTDGYTF.

The chain carries TRBV28 and TRBJ2-7, with D possibly being TRBD1 (6 bases). The CDR3 sequence is 13 residues long. With 6 bases removed from V and 3 bases from J, the gap between germline ends came to 12 bases. Germline loops: CDR1 MDHEN, CDR2 SYDVKM. As DNA, the CDR3 is TGTGCCAGCAGGAGGCTACAGGGCTACGAGCAGTACTTC. Its protein product is CASRRLQGYEQYF.

The chain combines TRBV28 with TRBJ1-2; D is undetermined. The CDR3 covers 14 residues. From germline, CDR1 is MDHEN and CDR2 SYDVKM. The germline V and J ends were trimmed by 3 bases and 4 bases, with 12 bases remaining between them. The DNA for the CDR3 is TGTGCCAGCAGTTTTAGATTTCGGAGCTATGGCTACACCTTC. Translation gives CASSFRFRSYGYTF.

The chain couples TRBV4-1 to TRBJ2-3, with TRBD2 identical over 8 bases. Germline V lookup: CDR1 MGHRA, CDR2 YSYEKL. The CDR3 spans 19 residues. Losses at the gene ends were 2 bases for V and 0 bases for J; bases not matched to a gene: 13. In nucleotides, the CDR3 is TGCGCCAGCAGCCAAACCCCGGGAGGGAGCGCGGCTAGCACAGATACGCAGTATTTT. Residues: CASSQTPGGSAASTDTQYF.

The chain employs TRBV6-4 and TRBJ2-1; 14 nucleotides match TRBD2. Trimming took 6 bases from V and 8 from J; bases not matched to a gene: 6. Germline-derived CDR1 and CDR2 are MRHNA and SNTAGT. The CDR3 runs to 15 residues. CDR3 residues: CASSPTSGGADEQFF. The CDR3 nucleotides read TGTGCCAGCAGCCCGACTAGCGGGGGGGCGGATGAGCAGTTCTTC.

This clone was recorded once. The chain employs TRBV20-1 and TRBJ1-2; D is ambiguous. In germline, CDR1 is DFQATT, CDR2 SNEGSKA (reference sequence). The length of the CDR3 is 11 residues. Trimming removed 0 bases from V and 8 bases from J, with 7 bases in between. The CDR3 DNA is TGCAGTGCTAGAGATCTCTCCGGCTACACCTTC. Translation: CSARDLSGYTF.

V is TRBV18 and J is TRBJ2-7; D may be TRBD2 (6 bases). Between the trimmed V and J ends, which lost 5 bases and 3 bases, there was a span of 17 bases. The germline CDR1 and CDR2 sequences are KGHSH and LQKENI. The CDR3 extends over 15 amino acids. CDR3 in amino acids: CASSVAGPPSYEQYF. CDR3 in DNA: TGTGCCAGCTCAGTTGCGGGACCCCCCAGCTACGAGCAGTACTTC.

The rearrangement links TRBV6-1 to TRBJ1-4, with a weak D call TRBD1 (5 bases). The CDR3 runs to 14 residues. The germline V gene encodes CDR1 MNHNS and CDR2 SASEGT. V was trimmed by 8 bases and J by 7 bases, leaving 17 bases between them. CDR3 DNA: TGTGCCAGCGGCGTGCTGTGGGGGGGTGAAAAACTGTTTTTT. Translating it yields CASGVLWGGEKLFF.

This chain links TRBV28 with TRBJ2-1; TRBD1 matches at 8 bases. Germline V gene sequence: CDR1 MDHEN, CDR2 SYDVKM. This CDR3 spans 19 amino acids. V trimming: 1 base; J trimming: 5 bases; junction bases outside the gene matches: 16. The CDR3 nucleotides read TGTGCCAGCAGTTTATCCCTCGGCAGGGGGCAAAGATACGACAATGAGCAGTTCTTC. Translating it yields CASSLSLGRGQRYDNEQFF.